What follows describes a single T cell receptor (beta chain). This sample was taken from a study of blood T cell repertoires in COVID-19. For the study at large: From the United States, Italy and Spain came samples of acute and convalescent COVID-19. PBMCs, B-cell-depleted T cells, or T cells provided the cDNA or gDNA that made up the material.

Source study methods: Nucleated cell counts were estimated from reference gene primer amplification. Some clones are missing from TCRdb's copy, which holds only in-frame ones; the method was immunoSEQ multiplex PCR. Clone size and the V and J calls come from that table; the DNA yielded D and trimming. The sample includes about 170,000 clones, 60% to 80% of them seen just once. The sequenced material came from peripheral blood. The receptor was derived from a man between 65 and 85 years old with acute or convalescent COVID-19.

The CDR3 sequence: CASSSSLGQFF. In DNA, the CDR3 is TGCGCCAGCAGCTCCTCCCTAGGGCAGTTCTTC. The V and J genes are TRBV5-1 and TRBJ2-1; D is ambiguous. V was pared by 3 bases and J by 12 bases, with 10 bases between. This CDR3 has 11 amino acids. Germline-derived CDR1 and CDR2 are SGHRS and YFSETQ.